These T cell receptor beta chains were read from a single sample in a study of T cells after yellow fever vaccination. TCRdb recomputed calls from the 5' RACE reads with MiXCR, one row per CDR3 protein. The table records some 320,000 distinct CDR3 sequences, 8.7% of them present only once. This specimen was PBMCs, taken on the day of the first yellow fever vaccination. Receptors originate from a young man who received the YFV17D yellow fever vaccine. Each CDR3 is given with its conserved first and last residue. A D gene is named only where the DNA matches it firmly. Only some rows state a clone size, as once, few, many or a class for expanded clones.

TRBJ2-3,many,TRBV12-3/TRBV12-4,NA,CASSFGAGQSDTQYF,TGTGCCAGCAGTTTTGGTGCGGGACAGTCAGATACGCAGTATTTT
TRBJ2-7,few,TRBV5-4,NA,CASSLEGGGRSYEQYF,TGTGCCAGCAGCTTGGAGGGTGGCGGGCGCTCCTACGAGCAGTACTTC
TRBJ2-2,NA,TRBV7-3,TRBD2,CASSFQAGLGNTGELFF,TGTGCCAGCAGCTTTCAAGCGGGACTAGGGAACACCGGGGAGCTGTTTTTT
TRBJ2-3,few,TRBV10-3,NA,CAISSGTGVGADTQYF,TGTGCCATCAGTTCCGGGACCGGGGTAGGTGCAGATACGCAGTATTTT
TRBJ1-2,NA,TRBV6-6,NA,CASRGLDTNGYTF,TGTGCCAGCAGGGGACTCGACACTAATGGCTACACCTTC
TRBJ2-3,few,TRBV6-5,NA,CASRPGPGPDTQYF,TGTGCCAGCAGACCCGGACCCGGCCCAGATACGCAGTATTTT
TRBJ2-2,few,TRBV4-1,NA,CASSRRSGGELFF,TGCGCCAGCAGCCGCCGGTCAGGGGGGGAGCTGTTTTTT
TRBJ2-2,few,TRBV5-4,TRBD2,CASSLSGAAGELFF,TGTGCCAGCAGCTTGAGCGGGGCGGCCGGGGAGCTGTTTTTT
TRBJ1-1,few,TRBV6-1,NA,CASRFARAGGDTEAFF,TGTGCCAGCAGATTCGCTCGGGCAGGCGGGGACACTGAAGCTTTCTTT
TRBJ2-3,few,TRBV7-2,TRBD2,CASRTTSGGAADTQYF,TGTGCCAGCAGGACGACTAGCGGGGGGGCCGCGGATACGCAGTATTTT
TRBJ2-7,NA,TRBV13,NA,CASSLGRVGGQSYEQYF,TGTGCCAGCAGCTTAGGCCGGGTTGGGGGGCAATCCTACGAGCAGTACTTC
TRBJ2-5,NA,TRBV3-1,NA,CASSQDAGFLKTQYF,TGTGCCAGCAGCCAAGATGCGGGGTTCTTGAAGACCCAGTACTTC
TRBJ2-1,NA,TRBV9,NA,CASSVGTHHPYNEQFF,TGTGCCAGCAGCGTAGGAACACACCACCCCTACAATGAGCAGTTCTTC
TRBJ2-3,few,TRBV3-1,NA,CASSYRGFTDTQYF,TGTGCCAGCAGTTACAGAGGTTTCACAGATACGCAGTATTTT
TRBJ1-1,many,TRBV18,NA,CASSLIRGGGTEAFF,TGTGCCAGCTCACTTATCAGGGGTGGTGGGACTGAAGCTTTCTTT
TRBJ2-7,NA,TRBV5-5,NA,CASSRQSVDEQYF,TGTGCCAGCAGCCGACAGTCCGTGGACGAGCAGTACTTC
TRBJ1-2,many,TRBV27,TRBD1,CATRNRGRFYGYTF,TGTGCCACAAGGAACAGGGGCCGATTTTATGGCTACACCTTC
TRBJ2-5,few,TRBV12-3/TRBV12-4,NA,CASSSKRLETQYF,TGTGCCAGCAGTTCTAAGCGTTTGGAGACCCAGTACTTC
TRBJ2-2,NA,TRBV15,NA,CATSRGGGGTGELFF,TGTGCCACCAGCAGGGGAGGAGGAGGTACCGGGGAGCTGTTTTTT
TRBJ2-5,NA,TRBV7-6,NA,CASSLGRVSQETQYF,TGTGCCAGCAGCTTAGGACGGGTGTCCCAAGAGACCCAGTACTTC
TRBJ2-7,few,TRBV29-1,TRBD2,CSVRGGGSYEQYF,TGCAGCGTTCGCGGGGGAGGATCCTACGAGCAGTACTTC
TRBJ2-5,few,TRBV12-3/TRBV12-4,TRBD2,CASSLGPSGSTKETQYF,TGTGCCAGCAGTTTAGGGCCTAGCGGGAGTACCAAAGAGACCCAGTACTTC
TRBJ2-3,NA,TRBV4-1,NA,CASSQEGGLADTQYF,TGCGCCAGCAGCCAAGAGGGGGGCCTCGCAGATACGCAGTATTTT
TRBJ1-1,NA,TRBV5-1,NA,CASSLRTDTEAFF,TGCGCCAGCAGCTTAAGGACGGACACTGAAGCTTTCTTT
TRBJ2-1,many,TRBV9,TRBD2,CASNTGGIPGKEQFF,TGTGCCAGCAACACGGGGGGGATCCCCGGAAAGGAGCAGTTCTTC
TRBJ2-3,NA,TRBV12-3/TRBV12-4,NA,CASNPGSTSTDTQYF,TGTGCCAGCAATCCAGGGAGCACTAGCACAGATACGCAGTATTTT
TRBJ2-6,NA,TRBV24-1,NA,CATSDPPGGANVLTF,TGTGCCACCAGTGACCCTCCGGGTGGGGCCAACGTCCTGACTTTC
TRBJ2-5,once,TRBV4-3,NA,CASSQEAEFEETQYF,TGCGCCAGCAGCCAAGAGGCTGAGTTTGAAGAGACCCAGTACTTC
TRBJ1-2,few,TRBV7-2,NA,CASSLGPGNFIYGYTF,TGTGCCAGCAGCTTAGGGCCTGGAAATTTTATCTATGGCTACACCTTC
TRBJ1-2,NA,TRBV6-1,NA,CASSPFNPEGGYTF,TGTGCCAGCAGTCCCTTTAATCCTGAAGGTGGCTACACCTTC
TRBJ1-1,few,TRBV7-2,NA,CASSGWGGLEAEAFF,TGTGCCAGCAGCGGCTGGGGGGGGCTGGAGGCTGAAGCTTTCTTT
TRBJ2-3,many,TRBV5-1,TRBD2,CASSLGLVGGDTQYF,TGCGCCAGCAGCCTCGGACTAGTTGGGGGAGATACGCAGTATTTT
TRBJ2-1,few,TRBV7-2,TRBD1,CASIRDRAYNEQFF,TGTGCCAGCATCCGGGACAGGGCCTACAATGAGCAGTTCTTC
TRBJ1-1,few,TRBV25-1,TRBD1,CASSAGQGATNTEAFF,TGTGCCAGCAGTGCCGGACAGGGGGCAACGAACACTGAAGCTTTCTTT
TRBJ2-1,NA,TRBV4-2,NA,CASSQDLRTRNEQFF,TGTGCCAGCAGCCAAGACCTCAGGACAAGAAATGAGCAGTTCTTC
TRBJ2-3,NA,TRBV20-1,TRBD2,CSARRAGGQADTQYF,TGCAGTGCTAGAAGAGCGGGGGGCCAGGCAGATACGCAGTATTTT
TRBJ1-4,few,TRBV5-1,NA,CASSAKRNEKLFF,TGCGCCAGCAGCGCCAAGAGAAATGAAAAACTGTTTTTT
TRBJ1-3,many,TRBV7-8,NA,CASSRSAGNSGNTIYF,TGTGCCAGCAGCAGAAGCGCTGGGAACTCTGGAAACACCATATATTTT
TRBJ1-1,NA,TRBV12-3/TRBV12-4,NA,CASSFGSRGTEAFF,TGTGCCAGCAGTTTCGGCTCGCGAGGCACTGAAGCTTTCTTT
TRBJ1-1,few,TRBV19,NA,CASTGTPMNTEAFF,TGTGCCAGTACCGGGACACCCATGAACACTGAAGCTTTCTTT
TRBJ1-2,few,TRBV7-2,NA,CASSLRGQRNYGYTF,TGTGCCAGCAGCTTACGCGGCCAGAGGAACTATGGCTACACCTTC
TRBJ2-3,NA,TRBV5-1,NA,CASSLAGSLRTQYF,TGCGCCAGCAGCTTGGCAGGCAGCCTAAGGACGCAGTATTTT
TRBJ1-5,NA,TRBV12-3/TRBV12-4,TRBD1,CASSSGQGLSSNQPQHF,TGTGCCAGCAGTAGCGGACAGGGGCTTTCTAGCAATCAGCCCCAGCATTTT
TRBJ1-5,few,TRBV12-3/TRBV12-4,NA,CASSFNSNQPQHF,TGTGCCAGCAGTTTTAATAGCAATCAGCCCCAGCATTTT
TRBJ2-2,few,TRBV4-3,TRBD2,CASSQDLWASGGVTGELFF,TGCGCCAGCAGCCAAGATCTCTGGGCTAGCGGGGGGGTGACCGGGGAGCTGTTTTTT
TRBJ2-5,NA,TRBV11-2,NA,CASSFPGTQETQYF,TGTGCCAGCAGCTTTCCGGGGACTCAGGAGACCCAGTACTTC
TRBJ2-3,few,TRBV5-1,NA,CASSGTSFDTQYF,TGCGCCAGCAGCGGGACTTCGTTTGATACGCAGTATTTT
TRBJ1-2,NA,TRBV18,NA,CASSPARVPNYGYTF,TGTGCCAGCTCACCTGCCAGGGTACCTAACTATGGCTACACCTTC
TRBJ2-4,few,TRBV25-1,NA,CASSDRDIQYF,TGTGCCAGCAGTGACAGAGACATTCAGTACTTC
TRBJ1-5,NA,TRBV5-5,TRBD1,CASLGRGRRGGNQPQHF,TGTGCCAGCTTGGGTAGGGGGCGAAGGGGGGGCAATCAGCCCCAGCATTTT
TRBJ2-3,NA,TRBV5-4,TRBD2,CASSMRTSGYTDTQYF,TGTGCCAGCAGCATGCGGACTAGCGGTTACACAGATACGCAGTATTTT
TRBJ1-1,few,TRBV6-5,NA,CASSYSRGVNTEAFF,TGTGCCAGCAGTTACTCGAGAGGGGTGAACACTGAAGCTTTCTTT
TRBJ2-1,many,TRBV12-3/TRBV12-4,TRBD2,CASSPMTSVRWNEQFF,TGTGCCAGCAGTCCCATGACTAGCGTTCGGTGGAATGAGCAGTTCTTC
TRBJ2-2,NA,TRBV4-2,TRBD2,CASSQDTSGGNTGELFF,TGTGCCAGCAGCCAAGATACGAGCGGGGGGAACACCGGGGAGCTGTTTTTT
TRBJ2-3,many,TRBV7-2,TRBD2,CASSSFAGGAGDTQYF,TGTGCCAGCAGCTCTTTCGCGGGGGGGGCCGGTGATACGCAGTATTTT